This TCR beta chain was sequenced for a study of spatial heterogeneity in lung cancer. The CDR3 runs 13 residues. Trimming took 4 bases from V and 9 from J, leaving 13 bases between them. Germline V gene sequence: CDR1 SGHTA, CDR2 FQGNSA. As to time point: sample taken at primary tumor resection. Whole RNA from tumor, nontumor lung or frozen PBMC was sequenced unsorted. Via MiXCR, TCRdb re-called the 5' RACE reads, giving one row per CDR3 protein. The table shows 3,000 to 4,000 distinct CDR3 sequences, with around 7.7% occurring only once. This clonotype was seen at least ten times. The source was normal lung tissue next to the tumor, collected at surgery. This sequence joins TRBV7-2 and TRBJ2-1, with D perhaps assigned TRBD1 or TRBD2 (5 bases each). This sequence originates from a male donor with early-stage non-small cell lung cancer. In DNA, the CDR3 is TGTGCCAGCAGCTCTGGGGGATACGGTGAGCAGTTCTTC. Residues: CASSSGGYGEQFF.